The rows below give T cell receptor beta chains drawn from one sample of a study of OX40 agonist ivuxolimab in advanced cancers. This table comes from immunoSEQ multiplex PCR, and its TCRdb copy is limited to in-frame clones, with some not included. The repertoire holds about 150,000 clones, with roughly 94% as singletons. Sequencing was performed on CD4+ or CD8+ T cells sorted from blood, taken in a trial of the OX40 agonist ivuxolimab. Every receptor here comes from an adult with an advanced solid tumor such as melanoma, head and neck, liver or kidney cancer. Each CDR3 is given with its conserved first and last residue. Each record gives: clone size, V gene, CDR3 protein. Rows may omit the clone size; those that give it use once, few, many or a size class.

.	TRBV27	CASSLLVGTGTDTQYF
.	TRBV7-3	CASSDQGAGETQYF
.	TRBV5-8	CASSYGLRRSGYTF
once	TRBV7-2	CASSFRTSGSRDEQYF
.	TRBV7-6	CASSLDQPQHF
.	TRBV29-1	CSVEGGLGSYEQYF
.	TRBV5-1	CASSLGRGQGEKLFF
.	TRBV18	CASSPPGGPYEQYF
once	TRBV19	CASSRRGITEAFF
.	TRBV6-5	CASSPGQGGGQPQHF
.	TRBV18	CASSPGTSRKTQYF
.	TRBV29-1	CSVARTGNTQYF
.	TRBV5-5	CASRYHGSPNEQFF
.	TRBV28	CASSETVSEKLFF
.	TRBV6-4	CASRGFYNEQFF
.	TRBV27	CASSITGANEQFF
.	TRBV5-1	CASSFSGTGNEKLFF
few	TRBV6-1	CASSEARASTGFF
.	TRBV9	CASSTSGGFTDTQYF
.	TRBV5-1	CASSMTSGTTLNEQFF
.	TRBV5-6	CASSLALGFYEQYF
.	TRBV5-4	CASSPSGPGGTEAFF
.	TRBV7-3	CASSLIQLAGGRTGELFF
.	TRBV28	CAGRVGRGELFF
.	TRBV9	CASSVDHGANYGYTF
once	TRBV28	CASSFSRGGNYGYTF
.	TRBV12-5	CASGQSKQGIATNEKLFF
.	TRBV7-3	CASSLFPRTTNTEAFF
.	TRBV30	CAWSVDDRVSEQYF
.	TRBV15	CATSSLAGKNNEQFF
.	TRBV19	CASTPQGGNEQFF
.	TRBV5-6	CASSLRKFSSGSYNEQFF